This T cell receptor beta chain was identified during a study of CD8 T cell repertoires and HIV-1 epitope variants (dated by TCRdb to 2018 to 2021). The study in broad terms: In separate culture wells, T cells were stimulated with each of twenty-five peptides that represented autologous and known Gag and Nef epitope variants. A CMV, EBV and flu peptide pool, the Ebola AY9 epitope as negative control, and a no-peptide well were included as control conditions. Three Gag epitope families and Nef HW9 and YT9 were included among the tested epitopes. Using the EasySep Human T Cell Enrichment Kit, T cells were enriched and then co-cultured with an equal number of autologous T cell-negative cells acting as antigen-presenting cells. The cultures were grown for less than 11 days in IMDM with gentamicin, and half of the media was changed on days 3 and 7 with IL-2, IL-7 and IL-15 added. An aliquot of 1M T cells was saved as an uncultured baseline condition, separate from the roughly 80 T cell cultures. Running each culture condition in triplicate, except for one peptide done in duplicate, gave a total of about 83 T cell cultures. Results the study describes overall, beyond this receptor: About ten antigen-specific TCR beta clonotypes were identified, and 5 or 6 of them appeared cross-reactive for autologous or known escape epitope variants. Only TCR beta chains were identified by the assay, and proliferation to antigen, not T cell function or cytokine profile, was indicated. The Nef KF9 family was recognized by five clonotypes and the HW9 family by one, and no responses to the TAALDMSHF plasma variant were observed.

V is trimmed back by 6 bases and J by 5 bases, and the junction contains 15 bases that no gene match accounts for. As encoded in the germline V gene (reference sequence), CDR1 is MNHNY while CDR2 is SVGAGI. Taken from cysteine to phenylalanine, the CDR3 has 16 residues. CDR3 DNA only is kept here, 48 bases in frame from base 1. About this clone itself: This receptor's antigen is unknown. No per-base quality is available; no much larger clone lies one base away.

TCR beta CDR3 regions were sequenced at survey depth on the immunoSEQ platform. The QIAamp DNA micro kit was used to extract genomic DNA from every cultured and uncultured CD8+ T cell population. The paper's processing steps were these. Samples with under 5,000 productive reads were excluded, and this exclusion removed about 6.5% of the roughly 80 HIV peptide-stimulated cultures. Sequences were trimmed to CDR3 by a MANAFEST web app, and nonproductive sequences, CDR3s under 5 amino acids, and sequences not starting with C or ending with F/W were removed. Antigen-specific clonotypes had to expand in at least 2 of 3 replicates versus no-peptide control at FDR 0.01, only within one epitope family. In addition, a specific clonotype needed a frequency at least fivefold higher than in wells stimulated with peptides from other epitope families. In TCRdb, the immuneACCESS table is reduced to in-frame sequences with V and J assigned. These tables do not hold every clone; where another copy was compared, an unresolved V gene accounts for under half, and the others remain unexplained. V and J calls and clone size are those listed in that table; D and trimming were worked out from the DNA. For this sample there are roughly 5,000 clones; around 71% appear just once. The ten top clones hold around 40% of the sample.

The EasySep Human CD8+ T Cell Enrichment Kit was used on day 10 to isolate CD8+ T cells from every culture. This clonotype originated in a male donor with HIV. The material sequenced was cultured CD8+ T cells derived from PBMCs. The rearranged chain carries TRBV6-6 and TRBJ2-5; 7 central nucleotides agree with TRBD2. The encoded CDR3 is CASSRALGEGRETQYF. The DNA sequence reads TGTGCCAGCAGCCGAGCTTTGGGGGAGGGCCGTGAGACCCAGTACTTC.